The 16 T cell receptor beta chains in this list originate from one sample, sequenced in a study of OX40 agonist ivuxolimab in advanced cancers. Clones were sequenced by immunoSEQ multiplex PCR, and TCRdb holds only the in-frame ones, with some missing. The sample lists roughly 100,000 clones; about four fifths were seen once. This specimen consisted of CD4+ or CD8+ T cells sorted from blood, obtained in a trial of the OX40 agonist ivuxolimab. These TCRs come from an adult with an advanced solid tumor such as melanoma, head and neck, liver or kidney cancer.

The chain joins TRBV7-9 to TRBJ2-5; D uncertain. Trimming stripped 0 bases from V and 5 bases from J, with 16 bases between. The CDR3 runs 16 residues. Germline V gene lookup returns CDR1 SEHNR and CDR2 FQNEAQ (reference sequence). The CDR3 here is CASSLAPSGVRETQYF. The CDR3 bases are TGTGCCAGCAGCTTAGCGCCATCCGGAGTTCGGGAGACCCAGTACTTC.

V is TRBV6-5 and J is TRBJ2-7; D is ambiguous. Germline assignment: CDR1 MNHEY and CDR2 SVGAGI. There are 13 residues in the CDR3. V shed 5 bases and J shed 5 bases, with 13 bases lying between them. The CDR3 coding sequence is TGTGCCAGCAGTAGGTCGGACGTCCACGAGCAGTACTTC. Protein sequence: CASSRSDVHEQYF.

The chain uses TRBV25-1 and TRBJ2-1; 13 bases are shared with TRBD2. Germline V gene sequence: CDR1 MGHDK, CDR2 SYGVNS. V shed 3 bases and J 4 bases; nucleotides not matched to a gene: 6. This CDR3 contains 17 residues. The CDR3 DNA follows: TGTGCCAGCAGTGATACTAGCGGGGGGGCCGCGTACAATGAGCAGTTCTTC. This encodes CASSDTSGGAAYNEQFF.

The gene calls are TRBV7-2 and TRBJ2-5; no clear D. The CDR3 consists of 11 residues. CDR1 is SGHTA, CDR2 FQGNSA, per germline. Deletions cut 4 bases from V and 7 bases from J, with 7 bases between. The CDR3 DNA is TGTGCCAGCAGCTCGGGTGGGACCCAGTACTTC. This encodes CASSSGGTQYF.

V usage is TRBV7-3 and J usage is TRBJ2-1; D possibly corresponds to TRBD1 (6 bases). In germline, CDR1 is SGHTA, CDR2 FQGTGA. The CDR3 is 17 amino acids. V lost 5 bases to trimming and J lost 3 bases, with 20 bases between them. The CDR3 region has the DNA TGTGCCAGCAGCCAAACCCTCGGGACAAAAAACTACAATGAGCAGTTCTTC. Its translation is CASSQTLGTKNYNEQFF.

The V gene is TRBV5-4, the J gene TRBJ2-1; D is unresolved. V lost 0 bases to trimming and J lost 6 bases, with 13 bases between them. CDR3 length: 15 amino acids. CDR1 SGHNT and CDR2 YYREEE come from the germline V gene (reference sequence). The CDR3 reads CASSLVLGKVNEQFF. The DNA of the CDR3 is TGTGCCAGCAGCTTGGTTTTGGGGAAGGTCAATGAGCAGTTCTTC. The full variable domain, with the rest looked up from reference TRBV5-4 and TRBJ2-1, is ETGVTQSPTHLIKTRGQQVTLRCSSQSGHNTVSWYQQALGQGPQFIFQYYREEENGRGNFPPRFSGLQFPNYSSELNVNALELDDSALYLCASSLVLGKVNEQFFGPGTRLTVL.

The V and J genes are TRBV5-1 and TRBJ1-2, with D possibly matching TRBD1 (6 bases). CDR1 SGHRS and CDR2 YFSETQ come from the germline V gene. The length of the CDR3 is 15 residues. Trimming removed 4 bases at V and 3 bases at J, with 16 bases between. The CDR3 here is CASSPTPTGDYGYTF. In DNA, the CDR3 is TGCGCCAGCAGCCCTACGCCGACAGGAGACTATGGCTACACCTTC.

This chain joins TRBV7-2 and TRBJ2-1; tentative D call: TRBD2 (6 bases). CDR1 and CDR2 from the germline V gene are SGHTA and FQGNSA. Trimming pared 1 base from V and 5 bases from J, leaving 12 bases between. CDR3 size: 15 residues. The chain's CDR3 is CASSLGTSRHNEQFF. In DNA, the CDR3 is TGTGCCAGCAGCTTAGGAACTAGCCGACACAATGAGCAGTTCTTC.

This clone has just one count. The chain combines TRBV11-2 with TRBJ2-3, with D possibly TRBD1 on 6 matching bases. This CDR3 region has 15 residues. With 0 bases removed from V and 0 bases from J, the gap between germline ends came to 7 bases. Per germline, CDR1 SGHAT and CDR2 FQNNGV. The CDR3 spells CASSLEDRSTDTQYF. The CDR3 coding sequence is TGTGCCAGCAGCTTAGAGGACAGAAGCACAGATACGCAGTATTTT.

This clone has only a few counts. The chain joins TRBV29-1 to TRBJ1-3; 8 bases align to TRBD1. V shed 7 bases, J shed 8 bases, and the junction held 13 bases outside the gene matches. This CDR3 has 14 residues. The germline V gene encodes CDR1 SQVTM and CDR2 ANQGSEA. DNA of the CDR3: TGCAGCGATGGGCGGGACAGGAGGATTCACACCATATATTTT. Translation: CSDGRDRRIHTIYF.

A word on this clone: Other DNA sequences of this sample code for an identical CDR3. V usage is TRBV30 and J usage is TRBJ1-4, with D hard to call. Trimming left V 0 bases short and J 1 base short, with 9 bases between. The CDR3 consists of 15 residues. CDR1 and CDR2 (germline): GTSNPN, SVGIG (reference sequence). CDR3 loop: CAWSVRRKTNEKLFF. For the CDR3, the DNA is TGTGCCTGGAGTGTACGGAGGAAAACTAATGAAAAACTGTTTTTT.

V usage is TRBV16 and J usage is TRBJ2-5, with D possibly being TRBD1 (5 bases). Germline assignment: CDR1 KGHSY and CDR2 FQNENV. V was trimmed by 2 bases and J by 1 base, leaving 11 bases between them. This CDR3 has 15 amino acids. The CDR3 region has the DNA TGTGCCAGCAGCCAACTGACAGCAGCCCAAGAGACCCAGTACTTC. Translation: CASSQLTAAQETQYF.

The chain is built from TRBV2 and TRBJ1-2; D uncertain. Deletions cut 9 bases from V and 0 bases from J, with 17 bases between. Germline V lookup: CDR1 SNHLY, CDR2 FYNNEI. The CDR3 covers 15 residues. In DNA, the CDR3 is TGTGCCAGTAACTTTGGCAGCTGGCCTAACTATGGCTACACCTTC. This sequence encodes CASNFGSWPNYGYTF.

This clone was recorded once. The rearrangement joins TRBV6-5 to TRBJ2-5; D perhaps matches TRBD2 (6 bases). Germline lookup yields CDR1 MNHEY and CDR2 SVGAGI. V was shortened by 2 bases and J by 2 bases, with 9 bases between the two germline ends. The CDR3 is 14 residues long. For the CDR3, the DNA is TGTGCCAGCAGTTACATCCGGGGGCAAGAGACCCAGTACTTC. Its translation: CASSYIRGQETQYF.

A few counts support this clone. The rearrangement uses TRBV5-5 and TRBJ2-7; D unclear. The CDR3 consists of 15 residues. Germline values: CDR1 SGHKS, CDR2 YYEKEE (reference sequence). V dropped 3 bases and J dropped 6 bases, with 19 bases sitting between them. In nucleotides, the CDR3 is TGTGCCAGCAGCTCACTGGTGGGGTCAGGAGCCGAGCAGTACTTC. This codes for CASSSLVGSGAEQYF. The whole variable domain, filled in from reference TRBV5-5 and TRBJ2-7, reads DAGVTQSPTHLIKTRGQQVTLRCSPISGHKSVSWYQQVLGQGPQFIFQYYEKEERGRGNFPDRFSARQFPNYSSELNVNALLLGDSALYLCASSSLVGSGAEQYFGPGTRLTVT.

The chain links TRBV5-1 to TRBJ2-5; D gene uncertain. The CDR3 runs to 12 residues. Germline loops: CDR1 SGHRS, CDR2 YFSETQ. The germline V and J ends were trimmed by 4 bases and 0 bases, with 4 bases remaining between them. The CDR3 is CASSTDQETQYF. The CDR3 DNA follows: TGCGCCAGCAGCACTGACCAAGAGACCCAGTACTTC. Combining the CDR3 with reference TRBV5-1 and TRBJ2-5 gives the whole variable domain KAGVTQTPRYLIKTRGQQVTLSCSPISGHRSVSWYQQTPGQGLQFLFEYFSETQRNKGNFPGRFSGRQFSNSRSEMNVSTLELGDSALYLCASSTDQETQYFGPGTRLLVL.